This TCR beta chain was documented in a study of response to subunit inactivated influenza vaccine. Overall study findings and caveats: It was suggested by the authors that few new T cells are recruited by each seasonal influenza vaccination.

CDR1 and CDR2 (germline): SGHRS, YFSETQ. With 4 bases clipped from V and 4 bases from J, the junction kept 14 bases outside the gene matches. This CDR3 has 17 residues. This clonotype came up many times. Its specificity is unknown. A single record per CDR3 protein comes from TCRdb applying MiXCR to the RT-PCR reads. Here the sample spans 450,000 to 600,000 distinct CDR3 sequences, roughly 8.2% being singletons. The chain couples TRBV5-1 to TRBJ2-3; 8 bases map to TRBD1. This clonotype originated in a man aged 45-69 years who received an inactivated influenza vaccine. The material sequenced was PBMCs from blood, taken about 23 months after vaccination. The CDR3 DNA is TGCGCCAGCAGCGCCAGGACAGGGTTGATAGTCGCAGATACGCAGTATTTT. Translating gives CASSARTGLIVADTQYF.